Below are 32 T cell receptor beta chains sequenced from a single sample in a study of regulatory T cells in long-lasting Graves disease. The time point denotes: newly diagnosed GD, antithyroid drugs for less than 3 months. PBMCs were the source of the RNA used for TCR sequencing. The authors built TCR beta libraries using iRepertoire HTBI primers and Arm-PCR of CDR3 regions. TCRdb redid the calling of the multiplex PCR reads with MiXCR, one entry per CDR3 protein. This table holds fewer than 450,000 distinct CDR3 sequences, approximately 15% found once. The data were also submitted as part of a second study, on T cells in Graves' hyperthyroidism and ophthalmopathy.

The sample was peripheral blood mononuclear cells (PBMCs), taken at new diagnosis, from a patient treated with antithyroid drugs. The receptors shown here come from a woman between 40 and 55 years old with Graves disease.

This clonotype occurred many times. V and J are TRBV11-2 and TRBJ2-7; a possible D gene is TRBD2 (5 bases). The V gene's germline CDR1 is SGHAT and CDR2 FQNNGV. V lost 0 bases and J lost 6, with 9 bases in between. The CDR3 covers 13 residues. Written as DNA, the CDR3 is TGTGCCAGCAGCTTAGATCGCCGGGGCGAGCAGTACTTC. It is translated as CASSLDRRGEQYF.

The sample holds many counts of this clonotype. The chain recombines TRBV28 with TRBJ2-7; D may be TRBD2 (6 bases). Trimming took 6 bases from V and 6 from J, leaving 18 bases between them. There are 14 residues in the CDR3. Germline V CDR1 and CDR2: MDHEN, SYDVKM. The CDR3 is CASRPGLTYIEQYF. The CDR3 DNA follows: TGTGCCAGCAGGCCGGGACTCACTTACATCGAGCAGTACTTC.

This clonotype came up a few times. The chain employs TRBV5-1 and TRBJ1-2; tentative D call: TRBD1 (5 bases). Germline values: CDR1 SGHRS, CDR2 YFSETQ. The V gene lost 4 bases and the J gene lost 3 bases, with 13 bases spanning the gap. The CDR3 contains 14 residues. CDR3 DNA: TGCGCCAGCAGCGTTGGGACCATGGACTATGGCTACACCTTC. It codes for CASSVGTMDYGYTF.

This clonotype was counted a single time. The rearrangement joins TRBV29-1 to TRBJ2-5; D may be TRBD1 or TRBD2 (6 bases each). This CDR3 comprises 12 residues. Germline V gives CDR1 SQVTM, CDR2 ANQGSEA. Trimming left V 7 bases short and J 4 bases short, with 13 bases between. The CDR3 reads CSARRGRETQYF. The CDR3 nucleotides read TGCAGCGCTAGGAGGGGGAGAGAGACCCAGTACTTC.

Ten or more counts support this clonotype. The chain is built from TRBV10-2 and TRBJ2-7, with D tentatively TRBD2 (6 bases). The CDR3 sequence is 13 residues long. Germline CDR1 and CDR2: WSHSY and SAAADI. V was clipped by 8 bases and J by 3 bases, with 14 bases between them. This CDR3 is CASAGRDNYEQYF. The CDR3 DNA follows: TGCGCCAGCGCAGGGCGGGATAACTACGAGCAGTACTTC.

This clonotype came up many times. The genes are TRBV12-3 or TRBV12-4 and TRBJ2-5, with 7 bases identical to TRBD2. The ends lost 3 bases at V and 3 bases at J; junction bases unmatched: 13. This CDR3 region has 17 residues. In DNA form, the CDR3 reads TGTGCCAGCAGTTTTTATCCAGGACTAGAACCGAAAGAGACCCAGTACTTC. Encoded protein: CASSFYPGLEPKETQYF.

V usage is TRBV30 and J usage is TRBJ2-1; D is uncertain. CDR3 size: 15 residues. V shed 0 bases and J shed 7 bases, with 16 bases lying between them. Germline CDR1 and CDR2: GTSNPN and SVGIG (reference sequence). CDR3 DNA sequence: TGTGCCTGGAGTGTACGTGTGGGTCCAAGGAATGAGCAGTTCTTC. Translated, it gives CAWSVRVGPRNEQFF.

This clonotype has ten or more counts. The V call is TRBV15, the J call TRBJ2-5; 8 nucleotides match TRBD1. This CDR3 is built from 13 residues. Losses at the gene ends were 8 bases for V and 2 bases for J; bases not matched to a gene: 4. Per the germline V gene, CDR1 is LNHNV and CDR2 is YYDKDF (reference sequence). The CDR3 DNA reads TGTGCCACCGCCTGGGACAGGCAAGAGACCCAGTACTTC. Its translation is CATAWDRQETQYF.

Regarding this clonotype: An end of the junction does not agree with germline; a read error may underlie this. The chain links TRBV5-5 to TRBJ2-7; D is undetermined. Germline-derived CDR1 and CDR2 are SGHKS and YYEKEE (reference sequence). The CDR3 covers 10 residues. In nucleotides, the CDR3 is TGTGCCAGTTCCAGCTACGAGCAGTGCTTC. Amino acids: CASSSYEQCF.

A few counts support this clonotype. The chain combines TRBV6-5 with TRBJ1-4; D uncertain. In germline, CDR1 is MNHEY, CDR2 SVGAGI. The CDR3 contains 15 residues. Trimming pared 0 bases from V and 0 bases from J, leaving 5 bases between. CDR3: CASSYSSATNEKLFF. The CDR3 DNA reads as TGTGCCAGCAGTTACTCGTCTGCAACTAATGAAAAACTGTTTTTT.

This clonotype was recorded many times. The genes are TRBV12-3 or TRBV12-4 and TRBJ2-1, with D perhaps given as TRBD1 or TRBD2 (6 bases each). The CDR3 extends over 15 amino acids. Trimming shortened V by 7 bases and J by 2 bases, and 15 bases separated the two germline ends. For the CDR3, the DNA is TGTGCCAGCACCATAGGGGGGAAGCCCTACAATGAGCAGTTCTTC. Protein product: CASTIGGKPYNEQFF.

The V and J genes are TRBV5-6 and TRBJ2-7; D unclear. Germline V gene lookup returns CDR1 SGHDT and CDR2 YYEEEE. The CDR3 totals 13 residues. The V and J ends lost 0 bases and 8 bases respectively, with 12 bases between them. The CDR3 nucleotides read TGTGCCAGCAGCTTGGGGCACCCCTATAAGCAGTACTTC. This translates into CASSLGHPYKQYF.

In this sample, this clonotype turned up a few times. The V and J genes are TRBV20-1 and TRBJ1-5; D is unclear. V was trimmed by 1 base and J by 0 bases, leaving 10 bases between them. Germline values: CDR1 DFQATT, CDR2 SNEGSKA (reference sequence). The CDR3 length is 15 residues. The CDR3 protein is CSARATQHSNQPQHF. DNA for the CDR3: TGCAGTGCTAGAGCCACCCAGCATAGCAATCAGCCCCAGCATTTT.

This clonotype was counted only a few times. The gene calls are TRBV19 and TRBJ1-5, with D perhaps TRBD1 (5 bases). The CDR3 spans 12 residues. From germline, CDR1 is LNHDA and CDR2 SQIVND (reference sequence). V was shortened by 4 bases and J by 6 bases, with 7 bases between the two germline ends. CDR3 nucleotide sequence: TGTGCCAGTAGTACAGGGATTCAGCCCCAGCATTTT. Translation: CASSTGIQPQHF.

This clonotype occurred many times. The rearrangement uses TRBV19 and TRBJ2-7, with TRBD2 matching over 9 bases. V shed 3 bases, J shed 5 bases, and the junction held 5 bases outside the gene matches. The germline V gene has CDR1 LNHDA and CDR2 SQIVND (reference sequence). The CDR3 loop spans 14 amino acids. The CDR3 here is CASSISASGNEQYF. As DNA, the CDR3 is TGTGCCAGTAGTATCTCGGCTAGCGGGAACGAGCAGTACTTC.

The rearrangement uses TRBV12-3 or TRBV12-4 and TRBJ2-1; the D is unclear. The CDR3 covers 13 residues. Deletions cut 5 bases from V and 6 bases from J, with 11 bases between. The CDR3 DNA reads TGTGCCAGCAGTCCTTTCGTTGTCAATGAGCAGTTCTTC. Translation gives CASSPFVVNEQFF.

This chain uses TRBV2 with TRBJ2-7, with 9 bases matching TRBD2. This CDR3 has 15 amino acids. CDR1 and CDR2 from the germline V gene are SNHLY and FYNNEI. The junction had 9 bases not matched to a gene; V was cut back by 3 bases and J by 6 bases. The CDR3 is CASSDIAGVFSEQYF. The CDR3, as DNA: TGTGCCAGCAGTGACATAGCGGGAGTTTTCTCCGAGCAGTACTTC.

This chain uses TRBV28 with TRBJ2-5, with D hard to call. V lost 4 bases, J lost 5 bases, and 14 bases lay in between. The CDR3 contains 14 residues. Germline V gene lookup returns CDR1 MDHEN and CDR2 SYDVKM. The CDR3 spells CASSSRRGWETQYF. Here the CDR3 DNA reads TGTGCCAGCAGTTCACGGAGAGGTTGGGAGACCCAGTACTTC.

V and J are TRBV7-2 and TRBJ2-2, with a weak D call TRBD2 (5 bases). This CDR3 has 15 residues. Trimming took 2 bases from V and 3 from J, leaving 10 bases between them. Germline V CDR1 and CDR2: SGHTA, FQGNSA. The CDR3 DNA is TGTGCCAGCAGCTTAAGAGGGCTTCACACCGGGGAGCTGTTTTTT. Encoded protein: CASSLRGLHTGELFF.

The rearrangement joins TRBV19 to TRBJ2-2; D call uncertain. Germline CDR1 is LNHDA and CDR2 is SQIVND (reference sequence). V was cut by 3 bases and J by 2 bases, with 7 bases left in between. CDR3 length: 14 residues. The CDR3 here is CASSIMGNTGELFF. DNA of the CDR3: TGTGCCAGTAGTATCATGGGTAACACCGGGGAGCTGTTTTTT.

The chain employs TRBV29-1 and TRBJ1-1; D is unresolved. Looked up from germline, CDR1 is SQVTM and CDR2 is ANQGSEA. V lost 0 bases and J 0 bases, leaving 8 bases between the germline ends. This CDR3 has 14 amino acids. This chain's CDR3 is CSVEDLGLNTEAFF. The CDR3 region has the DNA TGCAGCGTTGAAGATCTTGGACTGAACACTGAAGCTTTCTTT.

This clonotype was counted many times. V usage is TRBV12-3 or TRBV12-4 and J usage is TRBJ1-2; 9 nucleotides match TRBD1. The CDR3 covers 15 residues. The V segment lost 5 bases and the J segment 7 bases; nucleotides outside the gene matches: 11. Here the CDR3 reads CASSRKSGTGLGYTF. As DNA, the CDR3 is TGTGCCAGCAGTCGGAAGTCCGGGACAGGGCTTGGCTACACCTTC.

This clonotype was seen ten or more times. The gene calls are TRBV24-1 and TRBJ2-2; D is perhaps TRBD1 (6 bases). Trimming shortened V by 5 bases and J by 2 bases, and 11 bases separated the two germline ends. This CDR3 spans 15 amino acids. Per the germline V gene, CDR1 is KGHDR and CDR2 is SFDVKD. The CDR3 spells CATSGTAPNTGELFF. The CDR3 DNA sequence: TGTGCCACCAGTGGGACAGCCCCTAACACCGGGGAGCTGTTTTTT.

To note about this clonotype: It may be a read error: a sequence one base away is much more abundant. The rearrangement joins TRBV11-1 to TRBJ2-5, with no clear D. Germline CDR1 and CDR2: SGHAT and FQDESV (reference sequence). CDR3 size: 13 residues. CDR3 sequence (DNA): TGTGCCAGCAGCTTCCGGCCCCAAAAGACCCAGTACTTC. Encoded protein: CASSFRPQKTQYF. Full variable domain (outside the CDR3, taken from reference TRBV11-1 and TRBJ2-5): EAEVAQSPRYKITEKSQAVAFWCDPISGHATLYWYRQILGQGPELLVQFQDESVVDDSQLPKDRFSAERLKGVDSTLKIQPAELGDSAMYLCASSFRPQKTQYFGPGTRLLVL.

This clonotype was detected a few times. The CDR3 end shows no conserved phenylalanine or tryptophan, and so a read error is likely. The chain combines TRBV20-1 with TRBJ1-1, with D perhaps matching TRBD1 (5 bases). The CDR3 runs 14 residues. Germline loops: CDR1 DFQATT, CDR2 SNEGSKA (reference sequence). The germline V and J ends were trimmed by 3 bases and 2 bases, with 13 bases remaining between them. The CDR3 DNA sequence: TGCAGTGCTAGGAACTGGGGCACCAACACTGAAGCTTTCCTT. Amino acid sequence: CSARNWGTNTEAFL.

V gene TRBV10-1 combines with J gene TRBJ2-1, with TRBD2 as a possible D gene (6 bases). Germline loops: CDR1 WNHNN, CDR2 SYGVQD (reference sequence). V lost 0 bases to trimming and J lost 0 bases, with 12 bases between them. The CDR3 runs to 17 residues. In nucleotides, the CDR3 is TGCGCCAGCAGTGAGTCGGTACTAGCACGCTCCTACAATGAGCAGTTCTTC. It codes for CASSESVLARSYNEQFF.

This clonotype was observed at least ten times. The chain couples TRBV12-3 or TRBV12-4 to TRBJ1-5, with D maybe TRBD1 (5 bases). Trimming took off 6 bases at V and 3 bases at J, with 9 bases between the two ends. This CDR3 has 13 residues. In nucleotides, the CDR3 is TGTGCCAGCAGGGGGACCTTCAATCAGCCCCAGCATTTT. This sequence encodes CASRGTFNQPQHF.

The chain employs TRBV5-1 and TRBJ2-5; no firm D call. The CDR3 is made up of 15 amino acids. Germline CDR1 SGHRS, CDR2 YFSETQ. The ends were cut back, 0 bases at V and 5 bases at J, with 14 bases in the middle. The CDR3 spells CASSLELYSVETQYF. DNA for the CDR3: TGCGCCAGCAGCTTGGAATTGTATAGTGTGGAGACCCAGTACTTC.

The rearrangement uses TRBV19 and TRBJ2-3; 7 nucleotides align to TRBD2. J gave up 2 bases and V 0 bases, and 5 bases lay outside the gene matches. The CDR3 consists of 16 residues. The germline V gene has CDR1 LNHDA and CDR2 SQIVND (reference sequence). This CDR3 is CASSIDRTRSTDTQYF. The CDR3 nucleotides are TGTGCCAGTAGTATAGATCGGACTAGATCCACAGATACGCAGTATTTT.

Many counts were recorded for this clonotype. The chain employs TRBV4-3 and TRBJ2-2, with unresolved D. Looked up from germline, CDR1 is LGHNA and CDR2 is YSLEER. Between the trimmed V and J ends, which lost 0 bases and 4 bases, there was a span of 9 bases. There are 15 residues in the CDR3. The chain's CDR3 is CASSQDTTVTGELFF. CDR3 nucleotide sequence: TGCGCCAGCAGCCAAGATACGACGGTCACCGGGGAGCTGTTTTTT.

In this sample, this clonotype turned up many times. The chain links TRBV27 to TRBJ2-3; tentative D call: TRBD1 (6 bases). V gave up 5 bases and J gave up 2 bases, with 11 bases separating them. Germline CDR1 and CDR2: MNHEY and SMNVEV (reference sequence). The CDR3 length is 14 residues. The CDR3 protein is CASSPRQVTDTQYF. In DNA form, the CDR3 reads TGTGCCAGCAGTCCCCGACAGGTCACAGATACGCAGTATTTT.

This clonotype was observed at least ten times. The chain's CDR3 is CASSYSLISTDTQYF. Written as DNA, the CDR3 is TGTGCCAGCAGTTACTCGCTAATTAGCACAGATACGCAGTATTTT. The chain links TRBV6-5 to TRBJ2-3; D gene unclear. There are 15 residues in the CDR3. The germline CDR1 and CDR2 sequences are MNHEY and SVGAGI. V lost 0 bases to trimming and J lost 0 bases, with 7 bases between them.